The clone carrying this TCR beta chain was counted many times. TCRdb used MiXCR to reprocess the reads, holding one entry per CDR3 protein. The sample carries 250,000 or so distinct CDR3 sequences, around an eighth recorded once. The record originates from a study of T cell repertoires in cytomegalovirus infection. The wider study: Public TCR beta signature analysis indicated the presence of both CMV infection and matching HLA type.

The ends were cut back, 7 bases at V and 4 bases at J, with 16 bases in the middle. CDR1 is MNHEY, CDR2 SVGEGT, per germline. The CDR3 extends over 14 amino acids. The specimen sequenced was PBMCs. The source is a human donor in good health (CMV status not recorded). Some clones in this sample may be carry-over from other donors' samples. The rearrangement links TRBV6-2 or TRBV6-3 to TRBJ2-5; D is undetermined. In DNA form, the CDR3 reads TGTGCCAGCAACGACCTAGGGATGGGAGAGACCCAGTACTTC. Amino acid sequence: CASNDLGMGETQYF.